This T cell receptor (beta chain) was identified during a study of blood T cell repertoires in COVID-19. The germline V gene has CDR1 SGHDT and CDR2 YYEEEE. The CDR3 length is 12 residues. With 4 bases clipped from V and 6 bases from J, the junction kept 4 bases outside the gene matches. The Seattle patients joined while their infection was active and were tracked longitudinally afterward. Sequencing was performed with immunoSEQ multiplex PCR; in TCRdb, only in-frame clones are kept and a portion is missing. This table holds around 270,000 clones, approximately 92% found once. This sequence was found in a person aged 18 to 30 with COVID-19, enrolled during active disease. The J gene is TRBJ2-7, the V gene TRBV5-6, with TRBD1 matching over 7 bases. The sample was peripheral blood. CDR3 coding DNA: TGTGCCAGCAGCAATACAGGGGCCGAGCAGTACTTC. Translation: CASSNTGAEQYF.